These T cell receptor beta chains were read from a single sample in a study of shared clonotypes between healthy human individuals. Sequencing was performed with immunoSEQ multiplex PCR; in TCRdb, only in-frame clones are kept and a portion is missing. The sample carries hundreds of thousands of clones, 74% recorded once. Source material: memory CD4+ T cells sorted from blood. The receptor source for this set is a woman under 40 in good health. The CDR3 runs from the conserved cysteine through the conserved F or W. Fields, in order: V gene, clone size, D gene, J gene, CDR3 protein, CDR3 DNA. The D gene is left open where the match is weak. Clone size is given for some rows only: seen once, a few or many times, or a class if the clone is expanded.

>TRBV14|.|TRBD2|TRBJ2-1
CASSQVSGSHNEQFF
TGTGCCAGCAGCCAAGTAAGCGGGAGTCACAATGAGCAGTTCTTC
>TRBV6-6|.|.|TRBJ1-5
CASSYSSGANQPQHF
TGTGCCAGCAGTTACTCGAGCGGGGCCAATCAGCCCCAGCATTTT
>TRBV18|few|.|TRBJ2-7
CASSLDSNEQYF
TGTGCCAGCTCCCTGGACAGTAACGAGCAGTACTTC
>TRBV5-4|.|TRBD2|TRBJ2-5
CASSKGTSGDQETQYF
TGTGCCAGCAGCAAAGGGACTAGCGGAGACCAAGAGACCCAGTACTTC
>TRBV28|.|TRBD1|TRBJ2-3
CASSFTDRASTDTQYF
TGTGCCAGCAGTTTTACGGACAGGGCGAGCACAGATACGCAGTATTTT
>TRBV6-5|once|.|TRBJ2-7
CASTGTHGYEQYF
TGTGCCAGTACCGGGACGCACGGTTACGAGCAGTACTTC
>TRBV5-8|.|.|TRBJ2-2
CASSLASASDSNTGELFF
TGTGCCAGCAGCTTGGCCTCAGCCTCCGACTCGAACACCGGGGAGCTGTTTTTT
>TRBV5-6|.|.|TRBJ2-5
CASSPRDQETQYF
TGTGCCAGCAGCCCGAGGGATCAAGAGACCCAGTACTTC
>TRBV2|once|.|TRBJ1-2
CASSERGNNYGYTF
TGTGCCAGCAGTGAAAGGGGGAACAACTATGGCTACACCTTC
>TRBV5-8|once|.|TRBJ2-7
CASSSWEEQYF
TGTGCCAGCAGCTCTTGGGAGGAGCAGTACTTC
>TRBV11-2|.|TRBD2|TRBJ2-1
CASSLVGAGVGNEQFF
TGTGCCAGCAGCTTAGTCGGAGCGGGAGTAGGCAATGAGCAGTTCTTC
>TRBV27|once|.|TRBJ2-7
CASSDRYEQYF
TGTGCCAGCAGTGACAGGTACGAGCAGTACTTC
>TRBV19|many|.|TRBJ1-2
CASSIGGSSNYGYTF
TGTGCCAGTAGTATAGGCGGGTCGTCTAACTATGGCTACACCTTC
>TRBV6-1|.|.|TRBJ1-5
CASSGLGDQPQHF
TGTGCCAGCAGCGGACTAGGTGATCAGCCCCAGCATTTT
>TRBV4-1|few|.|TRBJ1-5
CASSQDRAAFWPQHF
TGCGCCAGCAGCCAAGATCGGGCAGCCTTTTGGCCCCAGCATTTT
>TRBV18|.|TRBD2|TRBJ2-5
CASSAGVGGSSIETQYF
TGTGCCAGCTCTGCTGGTGTAGGCGGGAGCTCCATAGAGACCCAGTACTTC
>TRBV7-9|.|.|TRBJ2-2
CASSLLLAFGTGELFF
TGTGCCAGCAGCTTATTGCTAGCGTTTGGGACCGGGGAGCTGTTTTTT
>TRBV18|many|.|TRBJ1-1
CASSRGFSEAFF
TGTGCCAGCTCACGGGGATTTAGTGAAGCTTTCTTT
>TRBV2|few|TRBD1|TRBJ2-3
CASSWTGGGDTQYF
TGTGCCAGCAGCTGGACAGGGGGAGGAGATACGCAGTATTTT
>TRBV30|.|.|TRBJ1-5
CAWSAGRNQPQHF
TGTGCCTGGAGTGCCGGCCGCAATCAGCCCCAGCATTTT
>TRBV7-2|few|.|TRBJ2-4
CASSLNALLAKNIQYF
TGTGCCAGCAGCTTAAACGCGTTGCTAGCCAAAAACATTCAGTACTTC
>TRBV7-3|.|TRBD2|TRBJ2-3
CASSSRLASDTQYF
TGTGCCAGCAGCTCCCGACTAGCCTCGGATACGCAGTATTTT
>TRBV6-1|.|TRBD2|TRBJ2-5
CASSAAGVGAETQYF
TGTGCCAGCAGTGCAGCGGGAGTGGGGGCAGAGACCCAGTACTTC
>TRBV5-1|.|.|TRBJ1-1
CASSLLVNTEAFF
TGCGCCAGCAGCTTGCTAGTTAACACTGAAGCTTTCTTT
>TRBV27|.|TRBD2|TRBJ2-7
CASSSFLAGAYEQYF
TGTGCCAGCAGCTCTTTTCTAGCGGGAGCCTACGAGCAGTACTTC
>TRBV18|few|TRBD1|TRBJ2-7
CASSNLDRDEQYF
TGTGCCAGCTCAAACTTGGACAGGGACGAGCAGTACTTC
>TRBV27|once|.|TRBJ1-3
CASRGFGNTIYF
TGTGCCAGCAGAGGGTTTGGAAACACCATATATTTT
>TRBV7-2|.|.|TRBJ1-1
CASSFEGRNTEAFF
TGTGCCAGCAGCTTCGAAGGGAGGAACACTGAAGCTTTCTTT
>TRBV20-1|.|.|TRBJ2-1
CSAQGNEQFF
TGCAGTGCTCAGGGCAATGAGCAGTTCTTC
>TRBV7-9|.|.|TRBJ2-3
CASSQTDTQYF
TGTGCCAGCAGCCAAACAGATACGCAGTATTTT
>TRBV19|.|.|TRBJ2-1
CASSIRAHNNEQFF
TGTGCCAGTAGTATCCGGGCCCATAACAATGAGCAGTTCTTC
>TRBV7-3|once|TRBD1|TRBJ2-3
CASRRGQGAVDTQYF
TGTGCCAGCAGGCGGGGACAGGGGGCCGTAGATACGCAGTATTTT
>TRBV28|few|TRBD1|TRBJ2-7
CASSPTGPRSSYEQYF
TGTGCCAGCAGCCCGACAGGGCCGCGGAGCTCCTACGAGCAGTACTTC
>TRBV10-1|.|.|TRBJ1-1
CASSELQDGTEAFF
TGCGCCAGCAGTGAGTTACAGGATGGGACTGAAGCTTTCTTT
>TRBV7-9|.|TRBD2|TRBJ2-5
CASSGTGLAAQETQYF
TGTGCCAGCAGCGGAACGGGACTAGCGGCTCAAGAGACCCAGTACTTC
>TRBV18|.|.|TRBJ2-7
CASSPAGYEQYF
TGTGCCAGCTCACCAGCGGGGTACGAGCAGTACTTC
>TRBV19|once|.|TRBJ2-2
CASTTGRSFTGELFF
TGTGCCAGTACCACGGGACGGTCGTTCACCGGGGAGCTGTTTTTT
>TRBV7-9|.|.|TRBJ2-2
CASSLEHGELFF
TGTGCCAGCAGCTTAGAGCACGGGGAGCTGTTTTTT
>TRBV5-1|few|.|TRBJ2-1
CASSWDTSSYNEQFF
TGCGCCAGCAGCTGGGACACTAGCTCCTACAATGAGCAGTTCTTC
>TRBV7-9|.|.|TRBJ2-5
CASSATGLRETQYF
TGTGCCAGCAGCGCGACGGGGCTCCGAGAGACCCAGTACTTC
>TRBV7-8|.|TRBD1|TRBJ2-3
CATRDRGTDTQYF
TGTGCCACCCGGGACAGGGGCACAGATACGCAGTATTTT
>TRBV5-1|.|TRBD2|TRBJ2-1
CASSSGTSVYSEQFF
TGCGCCAGCAGCTCCGGGACTAGCGTTTATAGTGAGCAGTTCTTC
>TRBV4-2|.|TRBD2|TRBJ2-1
CASSQIGTSYNEQFF
TGTGCCAGCAGCCAAATCGGGACTAGCTACAATGAGCAGTTCTTC
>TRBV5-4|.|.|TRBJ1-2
CASSPGGGGYGYTF
TGTGCCAGCAGCCCCGGAGGGGGGGGATATGGCTACACCTTC
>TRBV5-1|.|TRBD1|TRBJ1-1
CASSLETGGVTEAFF
TGCGCCAGCAGCTTGGAAACAGGGGGTGTCACTGAAGCTTTCTTT
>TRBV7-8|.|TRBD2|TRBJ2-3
CASSRTSGGLSTDTQYF
TGTGCCAGCAGTCGGACTAGCGGGGGACTAAGCACAGATACGCAGTATTTT
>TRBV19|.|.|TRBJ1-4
CASRPPEGKLFF
TGTGCCAGTAGACCGCCGGAGGGAAAACTGTTTTTT
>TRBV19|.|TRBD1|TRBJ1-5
CASTPPGGISHF
TGTGCCAGTACTCCTCCAGGGGGGATTTCGCATTTT